What follows describes a single TCR beta chain. Its antigen is not identified. No conserved phenylalanine or tryptophan is present at the end of the CDR3, so a read error is the likely explanation. Amplified TCR beta CDR3 regions were obtained using RNA transcripts as template. Following a first-round RT-PCR that used HTBI primers, a second-round multiplex PCR was carried out. TCRdb itself ran the multiplex PCR reads through MiXCR, one entry per CDR3 protein. Seen here are roughly 500,000 distinct CDR3 sequences, approximately 15% observed once, and the top ten hold roughly 9.8%. The record originates from a study of Graves' ophthalmopathy and Graves' hyperthyroidism. Regarding the study as a whole: Predictions made by the model for ophthalmopathy progression reached more than 55% sensitivity and approximately 72% specificity. Blood was where most expanded thyroid clonotypes above 0.001 frequency also turned up. Ophthalmopathy was separated from stable hyperthyroidism by a 13-signature model with 87.88% sensitivity and around 81% specificity.

This CDR3 is 15 amino acids long. Per germline, CDR1 SGHNT and CDR2 YENEEA. The V end was cut by 0 bases, the J end by 6 bases, with 14 bases between. Enrollment excluded any patients with other autoimmune diseases, uncontrolled infections, pregnancy or lactation. The genes are TRBV11-3 and TRBJ1-1; D call uncertain. The material sequenced was blood. The sequence derives from a woman in her 30s with Graves' ophthalmopathy. The chain's CDR3 is CASSLEPAHGPEAFV. DNA for the CDR3: TGTGCCAGCAGCTTAGAACCAGCGCACGGTCCTGAAGCTTTCGTT.